The 8 T cell receptor beta chains below were found in one sample sequenced in a study of blood T cell repertoires in COVID-19. Profiling relied on immunoSEQ multiplex PCR, and the TCRdb table lists in-frame clones only, not all of them. Among about 200,000 clones listed, 82% were seen once. The sequenced sample was peripheral blood. Every receptor here comes from a woman of 80 years or more with COVID-19, enrolled during active disease.

CDR3 nucleotide sequence: TGCGCCAGCAGCCCCGAGGGCTTGGGTACCGGGGAGCTGTTTTTT. Translated: CASSPEGLGTGELFF. V usage is TRBV4-1 and J usage is TRBJ2-2, with D maybe TRBD2 (5 bases). The CDR3 is 15 residues long. The V and J ends lost 4 bases and 5 bases respectively, with 14 bases between them. Germline V gene lookup returns CDR1 MGHRA and CDR2 YSYEKL.

The chain joins TRBV9 to TRBJ1-4, with D perhaps TRBD1 (5 bases). The CDR3 sequence is 17 residues long. Germline-derived CDR1 and CDR2 are SGDLS and YYNGEE. V was trimmed by 2 bases and J by 6 bases, leaving 20 bases between them. The CDR3 region has the DNA TGTGCCAGCAGCGTGGGGGGAACCCGGCCGGCGTATGAAAAACTGTTTTTT. Protein product: CASSVGGTRPAYEKLFF.

This chain joins TRBV28 and TRBJ1-4; D remains unclear. V dropped 6 bases and J dropped 7 bases, with 18 bases sitting between them. The CDR3 sequence is 15 residues long. Germline assignment: CDR1 MDHEN and CDR2 SYDVKM. The CDR3 reads CASSLPTGRREKLFF. DNA for the CDR3: TGTGCCAGCAGCCTACCCACCGGGAGACGTGAAAAACTGTTTTTT.

V is TRBV7-8 and J is TRBJ1-2; perhaps TRBD1 as D (5 bases). CDR3 length equals 14 residues. Germline CDR1 reads SGHVS; CDR2 reads FQNEAQ. V dropped 8 bases and J dropped 4 bases, with 17 bases sitting between them. CDR3 coding DNA: TGTGCCAGCGCGTTAGGACAACCCGCCTATGGCTACACCTTC. Translating it yields CASALGQPAYGYTF.

The chain recombines TRBV11-2 with TRBJ2-1; D remains unclear. V was pared by 6 bases and J by 9 bases, with 12 bases between. The CDR3 has 12 amino acids. From germline, CDR1 is SGHAT and CDR2 FQNNGV. CDR3 nucleotides: TGTGCCAGCAGTCCATTCCGCGGTGAGCAGTTCTTC. It specifies CASSPFRGEQFF.

The V gene is TRBV6-1, the J gene TRBJ1-2; D not resolved. V was clipped by 3 bases and J by 8 bases, with 16 bases between them. The CDR3 totals 14 residues. Germline CDR1 MNHNS, CDR2 SASEGT. The CDR3 DNA follows: TGTGCCAGCAGTGATCCCAGTCGGCCGGGGGGCTACACCTTC. This encodes CASSDPSRPGGYTF.

This clone showed up just once. The V and J genes are TRBV5-1 and TRBJ2-1; 14 bases line up with TRBD2. After removal of 4 bases from V and 6 bases from J, the junction contained 3 bases not matched to a gene. The CDR3 sequence is 15 residues long. Germline CDR1 reads SGHRS; CDR2 reads YFSETQ. This CDR3 is CASSPGLAGVNEQFF. DNA for the CDR3: TGCGCCAGCAGCCCGGGACTAGCGGGAGTCAATGAGCAGTTCTTC. The full variable domain, in which reference TRBV5-1 and TRBJ2-1 provide the parts outside the CDR3, is KAGVTQTPRYLIKTRGQQVTLSCSPISGHRSVSWYQQTPGQGLQFLFEYFSETQRNKGNFPGRFSGRQFSNSRSEMNVSTLELGDSALYLCASSPGLAGVNEQFFGPGTRLTVL.

The chain is built from TRBV29-1 and TRBJ2-1, with D perhaps matching TRBD1 (5 bases). CDR1 is SQVTM and CDR2 is ANQGSEA in the germline V gene. The CDR3 sequence is 13 residues long. V lost 0 bases and J lost 12, with 15 bases in between. The DNA of the CDR3 is TGCAGCGTTGAAGATTGGCAGGGTCGGTGGCAGTTCTTC. Its protein is CSVEDWQGRWQFF.